These 11 T cell receptor beta chains originate from one sample sequenced in a study of shared clonotypes between healthy human individuals. Clones were sequenced by immunoSEQ multiplex PCR, and TCRdb holds only the in-frame ones, with some missing. The sample has 2 million to 2.5 million clones, roughly 94% seen once. Sequenced input: naive CD4+ T cells sorted from blood. The subset was: CD45RA+ positively selected. Source of these receptors: a young man in good health.

For this clone: Other DNA sequences within the sample encode an identical CDR3. The chain couples TRBV7-9 to TRBJ1-5, with 10 bases that match TRBD1. Unmatched junction bases numbered 4, after V lost 1 base and J lost 7 bases. The CDR3 extends over 15 amino acids. CDR1 is SEHNR, CDR2 FQNEAQ, per germline (reference sequence). The CDR3 bases are TGTGCCAGCAGCTTAGGGACAGGGGGATCCCAGCCCCAGCATTTT. Its protein product is CASSLGTGGSQPQHF.

This clone was found once. The chain recombines TRBV15 with TRBJ1-2, with D perhaps matching TRBD1 (5 bases). The CDR3 consists of 13 residues. The germline V and J ends were trimmed by 8 bases and 8 bases, with 18 bases remaining between them. The germline gives CDR1 LNHNV, CDR2 YYDKDF (reference sequence). The CDR3, as DNA: TGTGCCACCCGAGACTCCGGGGGTTTGGGCTACACCTTC. It specifies CATRDSGGLGYTF.

A word on this clone: The junction departs from the called germline gene at one end, perhaps through a read error. V and J are TRBV28 and TRBJ2-7, with D possibly being TRBD1 (6 bases). Germline CDR1 MDHEN, CDR2 SYDVKM. The CDR3 is 15 residues long. The CDR3 sequence is CASSSCYRVSCEQYF. The CDR3, as DNA: TGTGCCAGCAGTTCATGCTACAGGGTCTCCTGCGAGCAGTACTTC.

The chain uses TRBV11-2 and TRBJ2-5, with D uncertain. V shed 1 base and J shed 3 bases, with 6 bases lying between them. This CDR3 is 13 amino acids long. Germline V lookup: CDR1 SGHAT, CDR2 FQNNGV. The CDR3 bases are TGTGCCAGCAGCTTAGGAGCGAAAGAGACCCAGTACTTC. Translated: CASSLGAKETQYF.

This rearrangement joins TRBV29-1 to TRBJ1-2; 8 positions agree with TRBD1. The CDR3 extends over 11 amino acids. The germline gives CDR1 SQVTM, CDR2 ANQGSEA. The trim removed 6 bases at V and 10 bases at J, leaving 7 bases unmatched. The CDR3: CSVGDRRSYTF. The CDR3, as DNA: TGCAGCGTGGGGGACAGGCGATCCTACACCTTC.

The chain carries TRBV5-6 and TRBJ1-1; D gene uncertain. CDR3 length: 13 amino acids. V lost 0 bases and J 4 bases, leaving 7 bases between the germline ends. The germline CDR1 and CDR2 sequences are SGHDT and YYEEEE. The CDR3 is CASSLADFTEAFF. CDR3 DNA: TGTGCCAGCAGCTTGGCGGATTTCACTGAAGCTTTCTTT.

This clone occurred once. The chain has TRBV5-5 and TRBJ1-6; 9 bases are shared with TRBD1. V trimming: 4 bases; J trimming: 6 bases; junction bases outside the gene matches: 2. The CDR3 has 14 residues. In germline, CDR1 is SGHKS, CDR2 YYEKEE (reference sequence). CDR3 loop: CASSQGQGNSPLHF. CDR3 in DNA: TGTGCCAGCAGCCAGGGACAGGGTAATTCACCCCTCCACTTT.

V is TRBV6-5 and J is TRBJ2-5; D remains unclear. The V and J ends lost 4 bases and 5 bases respectively, with 14 bases between them. The CDR3 runs 14 residues. Germline CDR1 and CDR2: MNHEY and SVGAGI. In nucleotides, the CDR3 is TGTGCCAGCAGTTCGAGTACGTTCTATGAGACCCAGTACTTC. It translates to CASSSSTFYETQYF.

This chain connects TRBV2 to TRBJ1-2, with D tentatively TRBD1 (5 bases). CDR1 SNHLY and CDR2 FYNNEI come from the germline V gene. Trimming cost V 4 bases and J 3 bases, with 9 bases left between them. The CDR3 length is 13 residues. The CDR3 reads CASSAEGDYGYTF. CDR3 bases: TGTGCCAGCAGTGCAGAAGGGGACTATGGCTACACCTTC.

The chain has TRBV30 and TRBJ2-7, with 9 bases matching TRBD2. Germline values: CDR1 GTSNPN, CDR2 SVGIG (reference sequence). V lost 0 bases, J lost 5 bases, and 11 bases stayed unmatched. The CDR3 sequence is 16 residues long. The CDR3 nucleotides are TGTGCCTGGAGTGTACAAGCGGGAGGCCTTCGGAACGAGCAGTACTTC. Translating gives CAWSVQAGGLRNEQYF.

The chain links TRBV5-1 to TRBJ1-1, with D possibly matching TRBD1 (5 bases). Trimming pared 1 base from V and 6 bases from J, leaving 13 bases between. Germline V lookup: CDR1 SGHRS, CDR2 YFSETQ. This CDR3 has 14 amino acids. The CDR3 nucleotides read TGCGCCAGCAGCTTGCTCCAGGGAGAGTCTGAAGCTTTCTTT. It yields the protein CASSLLQGESEAFF. Together with reference TRBV5-1 and TRBJ1-1, the CDR3 gives the full variable domain: KAGVTQTPRYLIKTRGQQVTLSCSPISGHRSVSWYQQTPGQGLQFLFEYFSETQRNKGNFPGRFSGRQFSNSRSEMNVSTLELGDSALYLCASSLLQGESEAFFGQGTRLTVV.